The count of the clone carrying this T cell receptor (beta chain) is one. Researchers made TCR beta libraries by using iRepertoire HTBI primers and running Arm-PCR on CDR3 regions. MiXCR, applied by TCRdb to the multiplex PCR reads, yields one record per CDR3 protein. In the table there are around 340,000 distinct CDR3 sequences, around a fifth of which are singletons. This entry comes from a study of regulatory T cells in long-lasting Graves disease. The V gene's germline CDR1 is GTSNPN and CDR2 SVGIG (reference sequence). After removal of 5 bases from V and 3 bases from J, the junction contained 4 bases not matched to a gene. The CDR3 contains 14 residues. As to time point: persistent/refractory GD, antithyroid drugs over 5 years with positive TRAb. Scientists built the TCR library using RNA that was extracted from PBMCs.

The source of this sequence is a female donor with Graves disease. The specimen comprised peripheral blood mononuclear cells (PBMCs), sampled when the disease was refractory, from a patient treated with antithyroid drugs. The chain carries TRBV30 and TRBJ2-2; 9 nucleotides match TRBD1. CDR3 bases: TGTGCCTGGTCTCGGACAGGGGACACCGGGGAGCTGTTTTTT. This codes for CAWSRTGDTGELFF.